Listed below are T cell receptor beta chains from one sample, sequenced in a study of cytomegalovirus exposure and HLA in healthy donors. Libraries were prepared by immunoSEQ multiplex PCR; TCRdb keeps only in-frame clonotypes and omits some of them. This table has approximately 76,000 clones, under 70% appearing once. The source material was PBMCs. These receptors were taken from a man younger than 45 in good health and CMV-seropositive. The CDR3 runs from the conserved cysteine through the conserved F or W. D genes are given only for firm matches. Not every row has a clone size; where given, it reads once, few, many or a size class.

J: TRBJ1-1
D: TRBD1
size: -
V: TRBV6-1
DNA: TGTGCCAGCAGCCTAAAGCAGGGGGGCACTGAAGCTTTCTTT
CDR3: CASSLKQGGTEAFF

J: TRBJ2-5
D: TRBD1
size: once
V: TRBV7-3
DNA: TGTGCCAGCAGCTTAAACCCAGGGGGCCTTCAAGAGACCCAGTACTTC
CDR3: CASSLNPGGLQETQYF

J: TRBJ2-2
D: TRBD2
size: once
V: TRBV4-2
DNA: TGTGCCAGCAGCCAAGTGTTCGGGGGGGCCGACACCGGGGAGCTGTTTTTT
CDR3: CASSQVFGGADTGELFF

J: TRBJ2-5
D: TRBD2
size: -
V: TRBV4-1
DNA: TGCGCCAGCAGCCACCTATTCACTAGCGGGGGGCACCAAGAGACCCAGTACTTC
CDR3: CASSHLFTSGGHQETQYF

J: TRBJ2-2
D: TRBD2
size: -
V: TRBV7-3
DNA: TGTGCCAGCAGCCGCTGGGGGAGGGGCGGGGAGCTGTTTTTT
CDR3: CASSRWGRGGELFF

J: TRBJ2-5
D: -
size: -
V: TRBV6-1
DNA: TGTGCCAGCAGTGAAGCGCTTTTCTCTAGCGCCTCTGGGGGGACCCAGTACTTC
CDR3: CASSEALFSSASGGTQYF

J: TRBJ2-1
D: TRBD2
size: few
V: TRBV15
DNA: TGTGCCACCAGCAGAGCCGACGGTGGCGGGAGGATTTACAATGAGCAGTTCTTC
CDR3: CATSRADGGGRIYNEQFF

J: TRBJ1-6
D: TRBD1
size: -
V: TRBV2
DNA: TGTGCCAGCAGGAGACAGGGGATCCGCTCACCCCTCCACTTT
CDR3: CASRRQGIRSPLHF

J: TRBJ2-3
D: TRBD2
size: -
V: TRBV29-1
DNA: TGCAGCGTTGAAGATCGCGGGGGGCGCACAGATACGCAGTATTTT
CDR3: CSVEDRGGRTDTQYF

J: TRBJ2-7
D: -
size: few
V: TRBV12-5
DNA: TGTGCTAGTGCCCTAGGACTCCTCGAGCCCCACTACGAGCAGTACTTC
CDR3: CASALGLLEPHYEQYF

J: TRBJ2-7
D: TRBD1
size: few
V: TRBV6-1
DNA: TGTGCCAGCAACCCCCGGGACAGGGGGACCTACGAGCAGTACTTC
CDR3: CASNPRDRGTYEQYF

J: TRBJ2-3
D: TRBD2
size: few
V: TRBV19
DNA: TGTGCCAGTAGCTCCGGGACTAGCGGGACTCTACGCACAGATACGCAGTATTTT
CDR3: CASSSGTSGTLRTDTQYF

J: TRBJ2-3
D: TRBD1
size: -
V: TRBV7-9
DNA: TGTGCCAGCAGTTTCCCAGGACAGGGCGGGTACGCAGATACGCAGTATTTT
CDR3: CASSFPGQGGYADTQYF

J: TRBJ2-3
D: TRBD2
size: few
V: TRBV15
DNA: TGTGCCACCAGCACCGGGACTAGCGGGGGCACAGATACGCAGTATTTT
CDR3: CATSTGTSGGTDTQYF

J: TRBJ2-2
D: -
size: -
V: TRBV28
DNA: TGTGCCAGCAGTCTTGTCTCCCGGGAGCTGTTTTTT
CDR3: CASSLVSRELFF

J: TRBJ2-1
D: TRBD1
size: large
V: TRBV7-9
DNA: TGTGCCAGCAGCTTAAAAGGGACAGGGGATAATGAGCAGTTCTTC
CDR3: CASSLKGTGDNEQFF

J: TRBJ2-5
D: -
size: few
V: TRBV11-1
DNA: TGTGCCAGCAGCTTAAAGGGGAACAAAGAGACCCAGTACTTC
CDR3: CASSLKGNKETQYF

J: TRBJ1-2
D: TRBD1
size: -
V: TRBV29-1
DNA: TGCAGCGTTGGTGACAGGGGCTCCTATGGCTACACCTTC
CDR3: CSVGDRGSYGYTF

J: TRBJ2-7
D: -
size: -
V: TRBV29-1
DNA: TGCAGCGTTGAAACAGGCTACGAGCAGTACTTC
CDR3: CSVETGYEQYF

J: TRBJ2-2
D: -
size: -
V: TRBV5-4
DNA: TGTGCCAGCAGCTCTATCTCCGGGGAGCTGTTTTTT
CDR3: CASSSISGELFF

J: TRBJ2-1
D: -
size: -
V: TRBV11-3
DNA: TGTGCCAGCAGCCCTAGGCGGGCCTCCTACAATGAGCAGTTCTTC
CDR3: CASSPRRASYNEQFF

J: TRBJ1-2
D: -
size: -
V: TRBV6-1
DNA: TGTGCCAGCAGGGGCAACTATGGCTACACCTTC
CDR3: CASRGNYGYTF

J: TRBJ2-3
D: TRBD1
size: few
V: TRBV10-2
DNA: TGCGCCACCACAACAGGGGTGGTCACAGATACGCAGTATTTT
CDR3: CATTTGVVTDTQYF

J: TRBJ2-1
D: TRBD1
size: -
V: TRBV19
DNA: TGTGCCAGTAGTTCGACAGGGGGCTTCGTACCCAATGAGCAGTTCTTC
CDR3: CASSSTGGFVPNEQFF

J: TRBJ2-7
D: TRBD2
size: few
V: TRBV6-1
DNA: TGTGCCAGCAGTGAAGGCGGGGATCTAGCGGGCTACGAGCAGTACTTC
CDR3: CASSEGGDLAGYEQYF

J: TRBJ1-1
D: -
size: -
V: TRBV4-1
DNA: TGCGCCAGCAGCCGAGGCCCAGGGACTGAAGCTTTCTTT
CDR3: CASSRGPGTEAFF